The sequence of this T cell receptor beta chain was determined in a study of blood T cells in healthy people across ages. Alongside a J-beta primer mix, a sample-barcoded 5' primer served in a second PCR lasting about 6 to 12 cycles. Each CDR3 protein is one row after TCRdb ran MiXCR on the 5' RACE reads. The sample carries almost 550,000 distinct CDR3 sequences, about 24% recorded once. The CDR3 loop spans 15 amino acids. The ends were cut back, 4 bases at V and 2 bases at J, with 13 bases in the middle. These records were also assigned to another study, of T cells of mothers and their children. That work adds: Thymic selection shapes TCR recombination output similarly in related and unrelated pairs. The data showed no persistent microchimeric T cell clones.

The chain couples TRBV12-3 or TRBV12-4 to TRBJ2-3, with D perhaps given as TRBD1 or TRBD2 (6 bases each). The sample was blood. The TCR originated in a boy younger than 18 in good health. The DNA for the CDR3 is TGTGCCAGCAGTTCCCAGGGGAGGAACACAGATACGCAGTATTTT. Its protein product is CASSSQGRNTDTQYF.